This record covers a single TCR beta chain. Its antigen is unidentified. Method: immunoSEQ multiplex PCR; TCRdb's copy keeps in-frame clones and lacks some. Of more than 20,000 clones in the sample, roughly 88% were seen once. The sample belongs to a study of OX40 agonist ivuxolimab in advanced cancers. Study at large: Eligibility admitted prior anti-PD-1, anti-PD-L1 or anti-CTLA-4 therapy; approximately 40% had some. Among those treated, three patients had partial responses, one with hepatocellular carcinoma and two with cutaneous melanoma. Whole-study results and caveats: With doses of 0.1 to 3.0 mg/kg, CD4+ and CD8+ blood T cells had undergone clonal expansion by week 6.

V lost 7 bases and J 8 bases, leaving 21 bases between the germline ends. This CDR3 has 15 residues. CDR1 is SEHNR, CDR2 FQNEAQ, per germline (reference sequence). Sample: CD4+ or CD8+ T cells sorted from blood, taken in a trial of the OX40 agonist ivuxolimab. The TCR was taken from an adult with an advanced solid tumor such as melanoma, head and neck, liver or kidney cancer. The chain joins TRBV7-9 to TRBJ2-1, with TRBD2 as a possible D gene (5 bases). The CDR3 reads CASTPWRASRDEQFF. CDR3 in DNA: TGTGCCAGCACCCCCTGGCGGGCTAGTCGGGATGAGCAGTTCTTC.